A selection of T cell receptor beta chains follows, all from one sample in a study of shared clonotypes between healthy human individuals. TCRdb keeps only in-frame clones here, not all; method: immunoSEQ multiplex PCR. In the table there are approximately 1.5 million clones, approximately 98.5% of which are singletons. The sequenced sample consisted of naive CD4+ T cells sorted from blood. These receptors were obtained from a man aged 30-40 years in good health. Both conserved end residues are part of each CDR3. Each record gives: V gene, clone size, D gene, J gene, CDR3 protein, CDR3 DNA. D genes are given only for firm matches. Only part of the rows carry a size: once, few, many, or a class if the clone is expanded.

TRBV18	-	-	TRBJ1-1	CASSPAAGFMNTEAFF	TGTGCCAGCTCACCGGCGGCAGGTTTCATGAACACTGAAGCTTTCTTT
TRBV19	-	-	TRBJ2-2	CASSPQYTGELFF	TGTGCCAGTAGTCCACAGTACACCGGGGAGCTGTTTTTT
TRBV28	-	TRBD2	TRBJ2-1	CASRPPHSGRVPEQFF	TGTGCCAGCAGGCCCCCCCATAGCGGGAGGGTTCCTGAGCAGTTCTTC
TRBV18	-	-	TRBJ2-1	CASSPDRDEQFF	TGTGCCAGCTCACCAGACCGGGATGAGCAGTTCTTC
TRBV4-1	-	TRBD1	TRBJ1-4	CASSLEAQGKLFF	TGCGCCAGCAGCCTTGAGGCACAGGGGAAACTGTTTTTT
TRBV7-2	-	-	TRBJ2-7	CASSLGDRTRHTYEQYF	TGTGCCAGCAGCTTAGGTGACCGGACACGTCATACCTACGAGCAGTACTTC
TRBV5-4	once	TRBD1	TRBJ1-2	CASSSRDRGYGYTF	TGTGCCAGCAGCAGCCGGGACAGGGGCTATGGCTACACCTTC
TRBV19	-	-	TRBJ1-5	CASSFVTGGSNQPQHF	TGTGCCAGTAGCTTTGTAACGGGAGGGAGCAATCAGCCCCAGCATTTT
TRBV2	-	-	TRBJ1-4	CASSVDSRRPNEKLFF	TGTGCCAGCAGCGTCGACAGTCGGCGGCCTAATGAAAAACTGTTTTTT
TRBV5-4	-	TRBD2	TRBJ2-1	CASSSALAGANEQFF	TGTGCCAGCAGCTCCGCACTAGCGGGGGCCAATGAGCAGTTCTTC
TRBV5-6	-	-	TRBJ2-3	CASSLGSLAITDTQYF	TGTGCCAGCAGCTTGGGGTCCCTAGCGATCACAGATACGCAGTATTTT
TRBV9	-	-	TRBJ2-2	CASSPGPRATGELFF	TGTGCCAGCAGCCCCGGGCCCCGGGCAACCGGGGAGCTGTTTTTT
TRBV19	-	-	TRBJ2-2	CASSTGARAGELFF	TGTGCCAGTAGTACGGGGGCGCGTGCCGGGGAGCTGTTTTTT
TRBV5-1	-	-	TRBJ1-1	CASSLRDTEAFF	TGCGCCAGCAGCTTGAGAGACACTGAAGCTTTCTTT
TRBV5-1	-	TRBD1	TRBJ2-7	CASSLGGTGWSYEQYF	TGCGCCAGCAGCTTGGGCGGGACAGGGTGGTCCTACGAGCAGTACTTC
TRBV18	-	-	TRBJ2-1	CASSPPSLASHNEQFF	TGTGCCAGCTCACCACCGTCGCTAGCGTCCCACAATGAGCAGTTCTTC
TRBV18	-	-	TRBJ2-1	CASSPPDRGGKQFF	TGTGCCAGCTCACCACCAGATAGAGGCGGAAAGCAGTTCTTC
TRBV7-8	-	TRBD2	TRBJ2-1	CASSPKTRTSFLLNEQFF	TGTGCCAGCAGCCCTAAAACCCGGACTAGTTTTTTGTTAAATGAGCAGTTCTTC
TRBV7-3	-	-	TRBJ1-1	CASSPSHLGGTEAFF	TGTGCCAGCAGCCCATCTCACCTAGGGGGCACTGAAGCTTTCTTT
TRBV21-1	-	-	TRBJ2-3	CASSSRGLHPRPPDTQYF	TGTGCCAGCAGCTCGCGGGGCCTACACCCCCGCCCTCCAGATACGCAGTATTTT
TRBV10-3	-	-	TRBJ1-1	CAISEGMGGLNTEAFF	TGTGCCATCAGTGAGGGTATGGGGGGCTTGAACACTGAAGCTTTCTTT
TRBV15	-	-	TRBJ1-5	CATSRDNGGRVGNQPQHF	TGTGCCACCAGCAGAGATAACGGCGGCAGGGTGGGAAATCAGCCCCAGCATTTT
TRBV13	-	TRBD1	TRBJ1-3	CASSLITQGNGGNTIYF	TGTGCCAGCAGCTTGATAACACAGGGGAACGGTGGAAACACCATATATTTT
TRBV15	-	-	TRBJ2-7	CATSRLHGQRHYEQYF	TGTGCCACCAGCAGATTACACGGACAGAGACACTACGAGCAGTACTTC
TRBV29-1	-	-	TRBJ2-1	CSVDGTYYNEQFF	TGCAGCGTTGATGGCACCTACTACAATGAGCAGTTCTTC
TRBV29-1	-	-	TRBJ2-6	CSVRISGANVLTF	TGCAGCGTGAGGATCTCTGGGGCCAACGTCCTGACTTTC
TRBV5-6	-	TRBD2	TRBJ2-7	CASRPGLAGVKSEQYF	TGTGCCAGCAGACCGGGACTAGCGGGAGTTAAGTCCGAGCAGTACTTC
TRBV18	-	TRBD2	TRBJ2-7	CASSLQGTSVKQYF	TGTGCCAGCTCACTACAGGGGACTAGCGTCAAGCAGTACTTC
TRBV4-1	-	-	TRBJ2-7	CASSQGMDTPRFTEQYF	TGCGCCAGCAGCCAAGGGATGGACACCCCCAGGTTCACGGAGCAGTACTTC
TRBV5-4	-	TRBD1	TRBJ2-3	CASSSQGWTPDTQYF	TGTGCCAGCAGCTCACAGGGGTGGACGCCAGATACGCAGTATTTT
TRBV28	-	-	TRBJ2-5	CASSSPSNDETQYF	TGTGCCAGCAGTTCTCCCTCGAACGACGAGACCCAGTACTTC
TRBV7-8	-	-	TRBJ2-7	CASSFTSLTTYEQYF	TGTGCCAGCAGCTTTACTAGCCTGACCACCTACGAGCAGTACTTC
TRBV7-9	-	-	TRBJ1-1	CASSLEQVNTEAFF	TGTGCCAGCAGCTTAGAACAGGTGAACACTGAAGCTTTCTTT
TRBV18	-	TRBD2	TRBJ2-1	CASSLSGSVYNEQFF	TGTGCCAGCTCGCTAAGCGGGAGTGTGTACAATGAGCAGTTCTTC
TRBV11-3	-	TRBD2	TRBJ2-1	CASSLKGLAGNNEQFF	TGTGCCAGCAGCTTAAAAGGACTAGCGGGAAACAATGAGCAGTTCTTC
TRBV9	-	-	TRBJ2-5	CASSAGPQGLKETQYF	TGTGCCAGCAGCGCGGGACCCCAAGGCCTCAAAGAGACCCAGTACTTC
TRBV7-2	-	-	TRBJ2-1	CASSNRGQGFEQFF	TGTGCCAGCAGCAACCGGGGCCAGGGGTTTGAGCAGTTCTTC
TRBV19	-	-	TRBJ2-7	CASSITGSSYEQYF	TGTGCCAGTAGTATTACGGGTAGCTCCTACGAGCAGTACTTC
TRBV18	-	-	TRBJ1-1	CASSPGRGTAEAFF	TGTGCCAGCTCACCAGGTCGAGGGACCGCTGAAGCTTTCTTT
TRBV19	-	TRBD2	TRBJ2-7	CASSSRTSGATYEQYF	TGTGCCAGTAGTTCCCGGACTAGCGGGGCTACCTACGAGCAGTACTTC
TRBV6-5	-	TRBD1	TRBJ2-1	CASSSGQGAVYNEQFF	TGTGCCAGCAGTTCGGGACAGGGGGCCGTCTACAATGAGCAGTTCTTC
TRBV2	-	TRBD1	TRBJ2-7	CASSGQGARVSGQYF	TGTGCCAGCAGCGGACAGGGGGCTCGGGTATCGGGGCAGTACTTC
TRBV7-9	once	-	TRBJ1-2	CASRKQGLPPGYTF	TGTGCCAGCAGAAAACAGGGTCTTCCCCCGGGCTACACCTTC
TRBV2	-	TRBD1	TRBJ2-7	CASRTGQIYEQYF	TGTGCCAGCAGAACGGGACAGATCTACGAGCAGTACTTC
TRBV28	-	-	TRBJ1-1	CASSEFKGRNTEAFF	TGTGCCAGCAGTGAGTTTAAGGGGAGGAACACTGAAGCTTTCTTT
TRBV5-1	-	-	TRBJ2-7	CASSLKGSSYEQYF	TGCGCCAGCAGCTTGAAGGGGAGCTCCTACGAGCAGTACTTC
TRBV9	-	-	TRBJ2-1	CASKRAGNEQFF	TGTGCCAGCAAGAGGGCGGGGAATGAGCAGTTCTTC
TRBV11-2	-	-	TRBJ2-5	CASSFGGPGETQYF	TGTGCCAGCAGCTTTGGGGGACCGGGAGAGACCCAGTACTTC
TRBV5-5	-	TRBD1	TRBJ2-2	CASRQGADTGELFF	TGTGCCAGCAGACAGGGGGCAGACACCGGGGAGCTGTTTTTT
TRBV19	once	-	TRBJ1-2	CASSIDLAGVYGYTF	TGTGCCAGTAGTATAGATCTGGCAGGGGTCTATGGCTACACCTTC
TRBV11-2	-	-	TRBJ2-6	CASSQRTGANVLTF	TGTGCCAGCAGCCAGCGGACTGGGGCCAACGTCCTGACTTTC
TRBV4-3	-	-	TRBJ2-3	CASSQMPTDTQYF	TGCGCCAGCAGCCAGATGCCTACAGATACGCAGTATTTT
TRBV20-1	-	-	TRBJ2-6	CSGTGANVLTF	TGCAGTGGGACTGGGGCCAACGTCCTGACTTTC
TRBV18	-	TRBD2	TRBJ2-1	CASSPPGASGSYNEQFF	TGTGCCAGCTCACCACCAGGTGCTAGCGGATCCTACAATGAGCAGTTCTTC
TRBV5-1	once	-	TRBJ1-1	CASSLRGGMNTEAFF	TGCGCCAGCAGCTTGAGAGGCGGGATGAACACTGAAGCTTTCTTT
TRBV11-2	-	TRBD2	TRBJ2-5	CASSLGLAGGGETQYF	TGTGCCAGCAGCCTAGGACTAGCGGGAGGTGGAGAGACCCAGTACTTC
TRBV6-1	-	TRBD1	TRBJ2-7	CANSLGGFDYEQYF	TGTGCCAACAGTCTAGGGGGCTTCGACTACGAGCAGTACTTC
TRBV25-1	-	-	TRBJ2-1	CASSEAGRLYNEQFF	TGTGCCAGCAGTGAAGCGGGACGGTTATACAATGAGCAGTTCTTC